This T cell receptor (beta chain) emerged from a study of blood T cell repertoires in COVID-19. After removal of 2 bases from V and 5 bases from J, the junction contained 3 bases not matched to a gene. The CDR3 extends over 13 amino acids. Germline V gene sequence: CDR1 SGHNT, CDR2 YYREEE (reference sequence). Authors' methods: Counts of nucleated cells, estimated from reference gene primer amplification, were obtained. Some clones are missing from TCRdb's copy, which holds only in-frame ones; the method was immunoSEQ multiplex PCR. V and J calls and clone size come straight from that table; D and trimming were deduced from the DNA. The sample records about 260,000 clones, 70% to 90% being singletons.

The sequencing input was peripheral blood. V is TRBV5-4 and J is TRBJ2-5, with 7 bases that match TRBD1. The TCR sequence derives from a human donor in a cohort sampled during active COVID-19. As DNA, the CDR3 is TGTGCCAGCAGCTTTAAGGGGGCCGAGACCCAGTACTTC. Its protein is CASSFKGAETQYF.